The 20 T cell receptor beta chains below all came from one sample that was sequenced in a study of cytomegalovirus exposure and HLA in healthy donors. With 60 Vbeta and 13 Jbeta primers, the PCR was carried out. Measured with immunoSEQ multiplex PCR; TCRdb has only the in-frame clones, and not every one. Of roughly 180,000 clones in the sample, around 74% were seen once. The sequenced sample consisted of PBMCs. The receptor set was obtained from a female donor in good health and CMV-seronegative.

The gene calls are TRBV28 and TRBJ1-5, with D possibly being TRBD1 (6 bases). The germline V and J ends were trimmed by 5 bases and 2 bases, with 13 bases remaining between them. The CDR3 has 15 residues. Germline assignment: CDR1 MDHEN and CDR2 SYDVKM. The CDR3: CASSLTGKGNQPQHF. The CDR3 DNA sequence: TGTGCCAGCAGTCTCACAGGGAAAGGCAATCAGCCCCAGCATTTT.

In this sample, this clone turned up a few times. The chain couples TRBV7-8 to TRBJ2-7, with a weak D call TRBD1 (5 bases). Germline V gene data show CDR1 as SGHVS and CDR2 as FQNEAQ. CDR3 length equals 16 residues. The V gene lost 8 bases and the J gene lost 6 bases, with 26 bases spanning the gap. CDR3 in amino acids: CASLRQVAGASGEQYF. CDR3 DNA sequence: TGTGCCAGCTTACGCCAGGTGGCTGGGGCCTCTGGCGAGCAGTACTTC.

The chain links TRBV4-2 to TRBJ2-7, with TRBD1 matching over 7 bases. Germline V gene sequence: CDR1 LGHNA, CDR2 YNFKEQ. V dropped 0 bases and J dropped 6; count of bases not matched to a gene: 8. The length of the CDR3 is 15 residues. The CDR3 sequence: CASSQEVQGVSEQYF. As DNA, the CDR3 is TGTGCCAGCAGCCAAGAAGTGCAGGGGGTAAGCGAGCAGTACTTC.

The chain carries TRBV30 and TRBJ1-6; D call uncertain. The CDR3 contains 14 residues. Germline lookup yields CDR1 GTSNPN and CDR2 SVGIG (reference sequence). The V gene lost 4 bases and the J gene lost 10 bases, with 17 bases spanning the gap. The chain's CDR3 is CAWNRETLNSPLHF. DNA of the CDR3: TGTGCCTGGAATCGGGAGACATTGAACTCACCCCTCCACTTT.

The chain recombines TRBV9 with TRBJ2-2, with 10 bases that match TRBD2. Germline CDR1 and CDR2: SGDLS and YYNGEE. The CDR3 totals 20 residues. V lost 4 bases to trimming and J lost 1 base; unmatched junction nucleotides: 16. The CDR3 sequence is CASSLGATSGSVMNTGELFF. The CDR3 DNA reads as TGTGCCAGCAGCCTAGGGGCGACTAGCGGGTCCGTTATGAACACCGGGGAGCTGTTTTTT. Full variable domain (rest looked up from reference TRBV9 and TRBJ2-2): DSGVTQTPKHLITATGQRVTLRCSPRSGDLSVYWYQQSLDQGLQFLIQYYNGEERAKGNILERFSAQQFPDLHSELNLSSLELGDSALYFCASSLGATSGSVMNTGELFFGEGSRLTVL.

The V and J genes are TRBV6-1 and TRBJ2-7, with D unclear. The germline V and J ends were trimmed by 6 bases and 6 bases, with 15 bases remaining between them. The CDR3 consists of 13 residues. Germline CDR1 and CDR2: MNHNS and SASEGT. The CDR3 bases are TGTGCCAGCAGCCCCGCCGCAGGCTCCGAGCAGTACTTC. It specifies CASSPAAGSEQYF.

The chain is built from TRBV19 and TRBJ1-5, with 8 bases aligning to TRBD1. The germline CDR1 and CDR2 sequences are LNHDA and SQIVND (reference sequence). V lost 9 bases and J lost 0; bases outside the gene matches: 10. This CDR3 region has 16 residues. The CDR3 DNA reads as TGTGCCAGCCGGATGCAGGGGGCTTATAGCAATCAGCCCCAGCATTTT. Protein sequence: CASRMQGAYSNQPQHF.

This clone has only a few counts. The gene calls are TRBV27 and TRBJ1-4; D perhaps matches TRBD1 (5 bases). Germline-derived CDR1 and CDR2 are MNHEY and SMNVEV (reference sequence). This CDR3 is 15 amino acids long. Trimming took 5 bases from V and 4 from J, leaving 14 bases between them. CDR3 nucleotide sequence: TGTGCCAGCAGTGTTACAGGATCCATTAATGAAAAACTGTTTTTT. This sequence encodes CASSVTGSINEKLFF.

There are a few counts of this clone. V is TRBV29-1 and J is TRBJ1-1, with 7 bases identical to TRBD1. J was trimmed by 4 bases and V by 0 bases; bases with no gene match: 2. The CDR3 runs to 13 residues. CDR1 and CDR2 from the germline V gene are SQVTM and ANQGSEA. In DNA form, the CDR3 reads TGCAGCGTTGAAGAAAACAGGGGCACTGAAGCTTTCTTT. Its translation: CSVEENRGTEAFF.

The J gene is TRBJ2-3, the V gene TRBV10-3; TRBD2 matches 8 bases. CDR3 size: 14 residues. Germline V gene data show CDR1 as ENHRY and CDR2 as SYGVKD. J was trimmed by 0 bases and V by 7 bases; bases with no gene match: 3. The CDR3 nucleotides read TGTGCCATCACCCCTAGCGGGAGCACAGATACGCAGTATTTT. Amino acid sequence: CAITPSGSTDTQYF.

The V and J genes are TRBV4-3 and TRBJ2-3; D possibly corresponds to TRBD2 (6 bases). CDR1 and CDR2 from the germline V gene are LGHNA and YSLEER. Trimming left V 0 bases short and J 3 bases short, with 13 bases between. This CDR3 has 16 amino acids. CDR3 bases: TGCGCCAGCAGCCAAGATAGCCGGAGCGGGACAGATACGCAGTATTTT. Translating gives CASSQDSRSGTDTQYF.

To note about this clone: No conserved phenylalanine or tryptophan is present at the end of the CDR3, so a read error is the likely explanation. The genes are TRBV4-1 and TRBJ2-7; TRBD1 might be the D (6 bases). There are 14 residues in the CDR3. The V end was cut by 6 bases, the J end by 6 bases, with 18 bases between. Germline V gene sequence: CDR1 MGHRA, CDR2 YSYEKL. The CDR3 coding sequence is TGCGCCAGCAGTCGCCCTGACAGGCCGGCCGAGCAGTACCTC. Residues: CASSRPDRPAEQYL.

This clone was seen a handful of times. J is TRBJ1-2 and V is TRBV15; TRBD1 aligns across 8 bases. This CDR3 is built from 15 residues. The germline V gene has CDR1 LNHNV and CDR2 YYDKDF (reference sequence). V was clipped by 0 bases and J by 4 bases; unmatched bases: 4. CDR3 sequence: CATSRDSDRGYGYTF. The CDR3 DNA follows: TGTGCCACCAGCAGAGATAGCGACAGGGGCTATGGCTACACCTTC.

This clone was counted between two and nine times. The V gene is TRBV7-9, the J gene TRBJ1-2; 7 nucleotides match TRBD1. This CDR3 spans 14 amino acids. With 4 bases clipped from V and 6 bases from J, the junction kept 8 bases outside the gene matches. Germline assignment: CDR1 SEHNR and CDR2 FQNEAQ (reference sequence). This CDR3 is CASSSNRGADGYTF. The CDR3 coding sequence is TGTGCCAGCAGCTCAAACAGGGGCGCGGATGGCTACACCTTC.

CDR3 DNA: TGTGCCAGCTCGGAGGGACAGGGTTATGGCTACACCTTC. Its translation is CASSEGQGYGYTF. The chain has TRBV18 and TRBJ1-2, with 9 nucleotides matching TRBD1. The CDR3 is 13 residues long. Germline CDR1 KGHSH, CDR2 LQKENI. Losses at the gene ends were 6 bases for V and 5 bases for J; bases not matched to a gene: 4.

This chain joins TRBV9 and TRBJ1-1, with 8 bases identical to TRBD1. J gave up 0 bases and V 2 bases, and 3 bases lay outside the gene matches. Per germline, CDR1 SGDLS and CDR2 YYNGEE. The CDR3 has 15 residues. CDR3 DNA sequence: TGTGCCAGCAGCGTGACAGGGGCGATGAACACTGAAGCTTTCTTT. The encoded protein is CASSVTGAMNTEAFF. The variable domain in full, with the rest retrieved from reference TRBV9 and TRBJ1-1, is DSGVTQTPKHLITATGQRVTLRCSPRSGDLSVYWYQQSLDQGLQFLIQYYNGEERAKGNILERFSAQQFPDLHSELNLSSLELGDSALYFCASSVTGAMNTEAFFGQGTRLTVV.

The CDR3: CASSFLAGVPEQFF. Here the CDR3 DNA reads TGTGCCAGCAGTTTTCTGGCGGGAGTTCCTGAGCAGTTCTTC. The V gene is TRBV28, the J gene TRBJ2-1; 7 positions match TRBD2. Germline values: CDR1 MDHEN, CDR2 SYDVKM. The CDR3 covers 14 residues. The V gene end was trimmed by 3 bases and the J gene end by 9 bases; junction bases not matched to a gene: 8.

The CDR3 spells CASSDQEGADGYTF. The CDR3 DNA is TGTGCCAGCAGTGACCAGGAGGGGGCAGATGGCTACACCTTC. The genes are TRBV6-4 and TRBJ1-2; 7 positions match TRBD1. J lost 6 bases, V lost 2 bases, and 6 bases had no gene match. Per germline, CDR1 MRHNA and CDR2 SNTAGT. This CDR3 spans 14 amino acids.

The chain combines TRBV7-9 with TRBJ2-5, with D hard to call. This CDR3 region has 13 residues. CDR1 is SEHNR and CDR2 is FQNEAQ in the germline V gene (reference sequence). Trimming took 5 bases from V and 2 from J, leaving 9 bases between them. The CDR3 bases are TGTGCCAGCAGCCTCTCCGGGCAAGAGACCCAGTACTTC. It is translated as CASSLSGQETQYF.

V gene TRBV18 combines with J gene TRBJ1-1, with D perhaps matching TRBD1 (5 bases). CDR1 is KGHSH and CDR2 is LQKENI in the germline V gene. The CDR3 is 11 residues long. The V gene lost 4 bases and the J gene lost 7 bases, with 7 bases spanning the gap. The CDR3 bases are TGTGCCAGCTCACTCCAGGGTGAAGCTTTCTTT. Translated: CASSLQGEAFF. Using reference TRBV18 and TRBJ1-1 for the parts outside the CDR3, the full variable domain is NAGVMQNPRHLVRRRGQEARLRCSPMKGHSHVYWYRQLPEEGLKFMVYLQKENIIDESGMPKERFSAEFPKEGPSILRIQQVVRGDSAAYFCASSLQGEAFFGQGTRLTVV.